The 20 T cell receptor beta chains listed next were all sequenced from one sample in a study of shared clonotypes between healthy human individuals. Libraries were prepared by immunoSEQ multiplex PCR; TCRdb keeps only in-frame clonotypes and omits some of them. The table includes 2 million to 2.5 million clones, about nine tenths detected once. The sequenced sample was naive CD4+ T cells from PBMCs. Subset reported: CD45RA+ positively selected. The receptors were sampled from a man aged 18-30 years in good health. Some clones in this sample may be carry-over from other donors' samples.

This rearrangement joins TRBV7-9 to TRBJ2-1, with D possibly matching TRBD1 (5 bases). The germline V gene encodes CDR1 SEHNR and CDR2 FQNEAQ (reference sequence). The CDR3 consists of 12 residues. With 3 bases removed from V and 8 bases from J, the gap between germline ends came to 8 bases. This chain's CDR3 is CASSFQGDEQFF. CDR3 DNA sequence: TGTGCCAGCAGCTTCCAAGGGGATGAGCAGTTCTTC.

The chain couples TRBV7-2 to TRBJ2-1, with a possible D match to TRBD2 (6 bases). Germline V lookup: CDR1 SGHTA, CDR2 FQGNSA. This CDR3 has 14 amino acids. V gave up 2 bases and J gave up 7 bases, with 12 bases separating them. The CDR3 is CASSLRSGPNEQFF. The DNA of the CDR3 is TGTGCCAGCAGCTTAAGAAGCGGGCCAAATGAGCAGTTCTTC.

With regard to this clone: The same CDR3 arises from other DNA sequences in this sample as well. The chain joins TRBV28 to TRBJ2-2; D uncertain. The CDR3 loop spans 15 amino acids. Germline V gene data show CDR1 as MDHEN and CDR2 as SYDVKM. V dropped 0 bases and J dropped 0 bases, with 5 bases sitting between them. The CDR3 sequence: CASSLWGTNTGELFF. The CDR3, as DNA: TGTGCCAGCAGTTTATGGGGTACGAACACCGGGGAGCTGTTTTTT.

This chain uses TRBV28 with TRBJ2-1; tentatively, D is TRBD2 (6 bases). The germline V gene encodes CDR1 MDHEN and CDR2 SYDVKM. The CDR3 spans 17 residues. The V end lost 4 bases, the J end lost 7 bases, and 23 bases lay between the germline ends. The CDR3 here is CASSSSLSGSARNEQFF. The DNA for the CDR3 is TGTGCCAGCAGTTCCTCTTTGAGCGGGTCAGCCCGGAATGAGCAGTTCTTC.

The chain carries TRBV7-9 and TRBJ2-7, with D tentatively TRBD2 (5 bases). The CDR3 is 16 amino acids. CDR1 is SEHNR and CDR2 is FQNEAQ in the germline V gene (reference sequence). The V and J ends lost 1 base and 2 bases respectively, with 15 bases between them. The CDR3 DNA is TGTGCCAGCAGCTTAGGACGTTCGGACTCACCCTACGAGCAGTACTTC. Protein: CASSLGRSDSPYEQYF.

The genes are TRBV9 and TRBJ2-1; TRBD2 agrees at 10 bases. V lost 4 bases, J lost 2 bases, and 6 bases stayed unmatched. Looked up from germline, CDR1 is SGDLS and CDR2 is YYNGEE. The CDR3 has 16 residues. CDR3 residues: CASSQSSGRPYNEQFF. In DNA form, the CDR3 reads TGTGCCAGCAGCCAGAGTAGCGGGAGGCCCTACAATGAGCAGTTCTTC.

CDR3 amino acids: CASSQPLAGATDTQYF. The CDR3, as DNA: TGCGCCAGCAGCCAACCACTAGCGGGCGCCACAGATACGCAGTATTTT. J is TRBJ2-3 and V is TRBV4-1; TRBD2 matches at 9 bases. Trimming took 2 bases from V and 2 from J; bases not matched to a gene: 5. CDR3 size: 16 residues. Per germline, CDR1 MGHRA and CDR2 YSYEKL.

This clone occurred once. The CDR3 nucleotides read TGTGCCAGCTCCACTAGGGTGGACGAAAAACTGTTTTTT. Its protein is CASSTRVDEKLFF. The chain employs TRBV28 and TRBJ1-4; D is undetermined. The germline V and J ends were trimmed by 8 bases and 8 bases, with 15 bases remaining between them. Germline V lookup: CDR1 MDHEN, CDR2 SYDVKM. The CDR3 totals 13 residues.

The genes are TRBV6-5 and TRBJ1-1; the match to TRBD1 covers 10 bases. The CDR3 runs to 14 residues. V lost 10 bases and J lost 0; bases outside the gene matches: 5. The germline CDR1 and CDR2 sequences are MNHEY and SVGAGI. CDR3 DNA sequence: TGTGCCAACGGACAGGGGGGAATGAACACTGAAGCTTTCTTT. Its translation is CANGQGGMNTEAFF.

The chain is built from TRBV19 and TRBJ2-2; 13 positions agree with TRBD2. This CDR3 comprises 17 residues. Germline V gene data show CDR1 as LNHDA and CDR2 as SQIVND (reference sequence). V dropped 5 bases and J dropped 4; count of bases not matched to a gene: 7. In DNA, the CDR3 is TGTGCCAGTAGTCCCCGGACTAGCGGGGGTCCCACCGGGGAGCTGTTTTTT. Translation: CASSPRTSGGPTGELFF.

The chain recombines TRBV7-3 with TRBJ2-7; D remains unclear. The CDR3 sequence is 16 residues long. CDR1 is SGHTA, CDR2 FQGTGA, per germline. Trimming took off 1 base at V and 2 bases at J, with 15 bases between the two ends. The CDR3 region has the DNA TGTGCCAGCAGCTTAATTCCTTCGACGGAAACCTACGAGCAGTACTTC. Its translation: CASSLIPSTETYEQYF.

The chain combines TRBV28 with TRBJ2-2; D not certain. CDR1 MDHEN and CDR2 SYDVKM come from the germline V gene. The CDR3 length is 15 residues. Trimming stripped 1 base from V and 8 bases from J, with 14 bases between. The CDR3 spells CASSLYQVGSGELFF. For the CDR3, the DNA is TGTGCCAGCAGTTTATACCAGGTTGGGTCTGGGGAGCTGTTTTTT.

The gene calls are TRBV5-1 and TRBJ2-1; 12 bases map to TRBD1. CDR1 and CDR2 (germline): SGHRS, YFSETQ. This CDR3 has 17 amino acids. V shed 3 bases and J 3 bases; nucleotides not matched to a gene: 7. In nucleotides, the CDR3 is TGCGCCAGCAGCTGGGGACAGGGGGCTATTGTCTACAATGAGCAGTTCTTC. It encodes CASSWGQGAIVYNEQFF.

This clone has a single count. The sample holds other DNA sequences that translate to the same CDR3. Written as DNA, the CDR3 is TGTGCCAGCAGCCCCCAGGGGGACACTGAAGCTTTCTTT. The encoded protein is CASSPQGDTEAFF. V and J are TRBV7-9 and TRBJ1-1, with 7 bases lining up with TRBD1. The CDR3 contains 13 residues. CDR1 and CDR2 from the germline V gene are SEHNR and FQNEAQ (reference sequence). The V gene end was trimmed by 5 bases and the J gene end by 3 bases; junction bases not matched to a gene: 3.

The V and J genes are TRBV2 and TRBJ1-2; D remains ambiguous. Between the trimmed V and J ends, which lost 4 bases and 3 bases, there was a span of 12 bases. This CDR3 region has 14 residues. Germline V lookup: CDR1 SNHLY, CDR2 FYNNEI. The CDR3, as DNA: TGTGCCAGCAGTGTATCGCCGGGCCACTATGGCTACACCTTC. This encodes CASSVSPGHYGYTF.

This clone was counted only a few times. The chain couples TRBV27 to TRBJ1-3; D gene unclear. V dropped 5 bases and J dropped 3 bases, with 14 bases sitting between them. The CDR3 is 15 residues long. Germline V lookup: CDR1 MNHEY, CDR2 SMNVEV (reference sequence). The CDR3 nucleotides are TGTGCCAGCAGTCCCAGACCTGGGAGTGGAAACACCATATATTTT. It codes for CASSPRPGSGNTIYF.

The chain links TRBV6-4 to TRBJ2-7; 15 bases map to TRBD2. Germline assignment: CDR1 MRHNA and CDR2 SNTAGT. V was clipped by 0 bases and J by 3 bases; unmatched bases: 12. The CDR3 length is 20 residues. The CDR3 DNA sequence: TGTGCCAGCAGTGACTCGAATCCCGGGACTAGCGGGAGGCGGCTCTACGAGCAGTACTTC. Translating gives CASSDSNPGTSGRRLYEQYF.

The V gene is TRBV7-8, the J gene TRBJ2-7; no clear D gene. This CDR3 contains 12 residues. The V and J ends lost 0 bases and 4 bases respectively, with 4 bases between them. The V gene's germline CDR1 is SGHVS and CDR2 FQNEAQ. The chain's CDR3 is CASSLAWYEQYF. CDR3 bases: TGTGCCAGCAGCTTAGCGTGGTACGAGCAGTACTTC.

This rearrangement joins TRBV29-1 to TRBJ1-1, with TRBD1 as a possible D gene (5 bases). Trimming pared 4 bases from V and 6 bases from J, leaving 21 bases between. The CDR3 loop spans 15 amino acids. CDR1 SQVTM and CDR2 ANQGSEA come from the germline V gene. The CDR3 loop reads CSVGGREGQSAEAFF. CDR3 DNA sequence: TGCAGCGTTGGGGGCAGGGAAGGTCAGTCCGCTGAAGCTTTCTTT.

V usage is TRBV11-2 and J usage is TRBJ2-7, with D perhaps TRBD2 (6 bases). This CDR3 spans 16 amino acids. V lost 6 bases and J lost 1, with 19 bases in between. Germline V gives CDR1 SGHAT, CDR2 FQNNGV. CDR3 loop: CASRPGVRAGSYEQYF. In DNA, the CDR3 is TGTGCCAGCAGGCCCGGAGTGAGAGCGGGTTCCTACGAGCAGTACTTC.